The TCR beta chain under discussion was sequenced for a study of T cell responses to AZD1222 COVID-19 vaccine (dated by TCRdb to the early 2020s). In the study overall: TCR sequencing covered 233 trial participants: 200 to 220 given two doses of AZD1222 and 26 given two doses of MenACWY control vaccine. Trial participants were enrolled into age subgroups of 18-55, 56-69 and 70-plus years, which contained about 150, 28 and 57 TCR-sequenced participants, respectively.

A single count supports this clone. Its antigen is not yet known. Base quality data are lacking; no much larger clone is found one base away. The CDR3 regions of human TCRbeta chains were subjected to immunosequencing. The paper's data handling went like this. Repertoire TCRs were matched against a reference library of SARS-CoV-2-specific TCRs generated with the MIRA antigen-specificity platform. Breadth meant the fraction of unique TCRs that were SARS-CoV-2-associated, whereas depth meant the fraction of total T cells that were SARS-CoV-2-associated. Each spike-specific TCR was assigned to its reactive spike region and to a CD4 or CD8 class using the MIRA data. Log10-transformed breadth and depth values were compared by one-way ANOVA with Sidak's multiple comparisons tests. Entries here come from immuneACCESS through TCRdb and include only in-frame sequences with V and J called. Some clones fail to appear in such tables; in the studies checked, an unresolved V gene covers under half of the shortfall, and the cause of the remainder is unknown. V and J calls and clone size are given by that table; D and trimming were obtained from the DNA. This sample holds 65,000 to 100,000 clones; about 90% were observed only once. Jointly, the top ten make up 6.5% to 8.5% of the sample.

The full study reports these points: Most participants were white British and females outnumbered males, and the authors suggested that clonal diversity may have been underestimated. After two AZD1222 doses, both the breadth and the depth of spike-specific TCRs were significantly higher than at day 0 and than in MenACWY recipients. CD4 TCRs associated with the vaccine covered the entire spike protein, and the dominant responses were in regions 160-218 and 743-854. Because no day 14 peak-response samples were available, repertoires were characterized only after the peak T cell response. The 56-69-year group was small, and its depth increase did not reach significance, likely because of low power. Epitopes outside the regions mutated in the B.1.351 and B.1.1.7 variants were reportedly recognized by nearly half of the unique spike-specific TCRs. Conclusions about previously exposed vaccinees were limited because only six AZD1222 recipients were SARS-CoV-2 seropositive at baseline.

The intended sense of this specimen's time point label: about 28 days (+/-7) after the second vaccine dose. AZD1222 recipients given second doses at about 4 weeks or at about 12 weeks were pooled, since spike-specific TCR depth and breadth were not found to differ between the two schedules. Vaccinee samples came from UK trials COV001 and COV002, including a single-blind randomized controlled phase 2/3 trial of AZD1222 (ChAdOx1 nCoV-19) in healthy adults. For TCRbeta chain sequencing, PBMC samples were collected from trial participants at day 0 and at day 28 after the second dose. Per the germline V gene, KGHSH is the CDR1 and LQKENI is the CDR2. Including the terminal cysteine and phenylalanine, the CDR3 comprises 14 residues. Solely the CDR3 DNA is kept, with 42 bases framed from the first base. V loses 2 bases of germline sequence and J loses 0 bases, and the interval between the two ends is 7 bases.

The chain is encoded by TRBV18 joined to TRBJ1-1; no D gene can be assigned with confidence. The sequence was collected from an adult who received the AZD1222 COVID-19 vaccine. Sequencing used peripheral blood, obtained 28 days after the second AZD1222 dose. CDR3 reads: CASSPETVNTEAFF. The DNA is TGTGCCAGCTCACCAGAAACCGTGAACACTGAAGCTTTCTTT.